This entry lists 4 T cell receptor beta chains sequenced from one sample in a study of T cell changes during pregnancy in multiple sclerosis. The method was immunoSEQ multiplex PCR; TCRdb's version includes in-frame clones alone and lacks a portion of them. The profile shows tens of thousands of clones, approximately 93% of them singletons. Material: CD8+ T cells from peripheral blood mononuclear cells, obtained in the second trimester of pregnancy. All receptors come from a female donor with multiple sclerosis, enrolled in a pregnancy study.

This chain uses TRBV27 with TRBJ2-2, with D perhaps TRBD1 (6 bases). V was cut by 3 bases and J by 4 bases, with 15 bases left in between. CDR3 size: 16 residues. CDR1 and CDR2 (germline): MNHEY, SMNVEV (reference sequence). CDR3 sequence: CASSFLGGSSTGELFF. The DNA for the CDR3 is TGTGCCAGCAGTTTTTTAGGGGGTTCGAGCACCGGGGAGCTGTTTTTT.

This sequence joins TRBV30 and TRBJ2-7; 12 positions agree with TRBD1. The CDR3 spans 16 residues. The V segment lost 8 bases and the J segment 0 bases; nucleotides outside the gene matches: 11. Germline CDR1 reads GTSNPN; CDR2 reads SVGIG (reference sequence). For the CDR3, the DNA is TGTGCCAGCTCCGGGACAGGGGGCCTGAGCTCCTACGAGCAGTACTTC. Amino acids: CASSGTGGLSSYEQYF.

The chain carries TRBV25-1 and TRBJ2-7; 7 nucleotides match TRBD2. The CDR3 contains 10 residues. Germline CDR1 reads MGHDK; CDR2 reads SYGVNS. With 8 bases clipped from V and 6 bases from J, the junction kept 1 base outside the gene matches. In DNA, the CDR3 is TGTGCCAGCGGGGGGGGCGAGCAGTACTTC. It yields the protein CASGGGEQYF.

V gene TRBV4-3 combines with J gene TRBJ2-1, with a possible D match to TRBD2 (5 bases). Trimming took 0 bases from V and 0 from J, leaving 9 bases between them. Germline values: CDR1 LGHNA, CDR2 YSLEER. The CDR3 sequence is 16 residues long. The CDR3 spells CASSQDGESSYNEQFF. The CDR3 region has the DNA TGCGCCAGCAGCCAAGATGGGGAGAGCTCCTACAATGAGCAGTTCTTC.